This T cell receptor beta chain was recorded in a study of radiotherapy plus CTLA-4 blockade in lung cancer. The study's findings and limits: In blood, TCR clones derived from the tumor expanded after radiotherapy plus ipilimumab.

Sequenced by immunoSEQ multiplex PCR; TCRdb stores in-frame clones only, minus some. This sample carries 45,000 or so clones, about 88% of them seen once, and the ten largest clones take 7.8%. The CDR3 has 15 residues. Germline loops: CDR1 MNHNS, CDR2 SASEGT. V gave up 0 bases and J gave up 9 bases, with 15 bases separating them. It was focal radiation plus CTLA-4 blockade with ipilimumab that patients with chemo-refractory metastatic non-small-cell lung cancer received. Note on this clone: The antigen remains unidentified.

The sample was peripheral blood, taken from a patient treated with radiotherapy plus ipilimumab. The chain has TRBV6-1 and TRBJ2-4, with a tentative D call TRBD1 (5 bases). This TCR was sampled from a human donor with non-small cell lung cancer whose response to radiotherapy plus ipilimumab could not be evaluated. This CDR3 is CASSEASSGRGIQYF. In DNA form, the CDR3 reads TGTGCCAGCAGTGAAGCAAGTTCAGGGCGAGGCATTCAGTACTTC.